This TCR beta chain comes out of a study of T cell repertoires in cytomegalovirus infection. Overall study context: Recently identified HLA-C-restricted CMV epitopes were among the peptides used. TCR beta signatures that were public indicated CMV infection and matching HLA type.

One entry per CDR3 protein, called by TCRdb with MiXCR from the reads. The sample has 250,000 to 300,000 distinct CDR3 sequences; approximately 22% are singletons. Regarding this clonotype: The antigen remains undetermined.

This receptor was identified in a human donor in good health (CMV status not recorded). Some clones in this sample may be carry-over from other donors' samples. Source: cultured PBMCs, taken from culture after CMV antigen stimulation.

CDR3 bases: TGTGCCAGCAGCTTGCTACCCCGCACAGATACGCAGTATTTT. Translation: CASSLLPRTDTQYF. This chain links TRBV7-8 with TRBJ2-3; D is undetermined. The CDR3 is made up of 14 amino acids. Trimming removed 3 bases at V and 1 base at J, with 8 bases between. Germline assignment: CDR1 SGHVS and CDR2 FQNEAQ.